The present TCR beta chain was sequenced within a study of blood T cells in healthy people across ages. The study's findings and limits: Conclusively comparing naive with antigen-experienced cells was impossible with unsorted PBMCs.

Germline CDR1 LGHDT, CDR2 YNNKEL (reference sequence). The CDR3 is 15 residues long. V was trimmed by 0 bases and J by 12 bases, leaving 20 bases between them. Each of the donors had roughly 9.7 milliliters of peripheral blood drawn into EDTA-treated Vacutainer tubes. PCR was performed a second time for roughly 7 to 11 cycles using a sample-barcoded 5' primer and a J-beta primer mix. TCRdb itself ran the 5' RACE reads through MiXCR, one entry per CDR3 protein. The sample contains approximately 810,000 distinct CDR3 sequences, more than 25% of which appear only once. The count of this clonotype is one. Its target is not known.

The chain recombines TRBV3-1 with TRBJ1-2, with D possibly being TRBD1 (5 bases). The TCR originated in an elderly woman in good health. Sequenced material: blood. The CDR3 DNA reads as TGTGCCAGCAGCCAAGAAATTGGGACTCCCCCTGGACACACCTTC. Its translation is CASSQEIGTPPGHTF.